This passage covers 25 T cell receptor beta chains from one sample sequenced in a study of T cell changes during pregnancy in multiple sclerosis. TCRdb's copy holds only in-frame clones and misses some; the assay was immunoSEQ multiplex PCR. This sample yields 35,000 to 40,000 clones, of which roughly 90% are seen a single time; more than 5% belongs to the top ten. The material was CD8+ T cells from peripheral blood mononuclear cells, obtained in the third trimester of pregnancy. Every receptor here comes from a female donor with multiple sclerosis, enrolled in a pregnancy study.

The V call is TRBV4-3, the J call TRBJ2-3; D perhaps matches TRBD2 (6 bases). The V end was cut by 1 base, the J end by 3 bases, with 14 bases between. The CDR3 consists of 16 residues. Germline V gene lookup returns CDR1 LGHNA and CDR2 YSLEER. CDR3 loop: CASSQARLVSTDTQYF. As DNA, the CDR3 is TGCGCCAGCAGCCAAGCCCGACTAGTATCTACAGATACGCAGTATTTT.

CDR3 sequence (DNA): TGTGCCAGCAGCGGAGGTATAGCGGGAGAGGGTACCGGGGAGCTGTTTTTT. It yields the protein CASSGGIAGEGTGELFF. The V and J genes are TRBV9 and TRBJ2-2, with TRBD2 identical over 9 bases. Germline CDR1 is SGDLS and CDR2 is YYNGEE. Germline trimming cut 3 bases from V and 5 bases from J; bases unmatched to any gene: 11. The CDR3 spans 17 residues.

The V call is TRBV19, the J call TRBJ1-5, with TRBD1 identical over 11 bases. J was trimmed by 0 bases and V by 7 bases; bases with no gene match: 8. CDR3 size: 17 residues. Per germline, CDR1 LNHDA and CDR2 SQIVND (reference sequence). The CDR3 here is CASTIGQGAYSNQPQHF. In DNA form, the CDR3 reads TGTGCCAGTACCATCGGACAGGGGGCTTATAGCAATCAGCCCCAGCATTTT.

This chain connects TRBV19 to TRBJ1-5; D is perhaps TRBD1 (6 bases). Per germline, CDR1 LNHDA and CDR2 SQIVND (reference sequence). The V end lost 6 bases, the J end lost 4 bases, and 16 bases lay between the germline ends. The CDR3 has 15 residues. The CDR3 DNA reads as TGTGCCAGTAGCCAACAACCCAGGGGAAATCAGCCCCAGCATTTT. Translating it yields CASSQQPRGNQPQHF.

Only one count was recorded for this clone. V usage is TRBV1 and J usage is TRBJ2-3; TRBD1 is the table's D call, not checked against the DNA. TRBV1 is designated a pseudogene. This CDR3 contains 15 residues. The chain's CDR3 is CTSSSRDRRTDTQYF. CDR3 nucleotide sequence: TGCACCAGCAGCTCCCGGGACAGGCGCACAGATACGCAGTATTTT.

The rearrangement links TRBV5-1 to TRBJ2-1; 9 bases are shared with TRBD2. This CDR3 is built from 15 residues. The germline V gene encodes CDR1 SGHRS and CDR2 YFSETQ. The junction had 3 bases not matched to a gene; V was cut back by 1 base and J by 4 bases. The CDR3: CASSLTSGSYNEQFF. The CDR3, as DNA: TGCGCCAGCAGCTTGACTAGCGGGTCTTACAATGAGCAGTTCTTC.

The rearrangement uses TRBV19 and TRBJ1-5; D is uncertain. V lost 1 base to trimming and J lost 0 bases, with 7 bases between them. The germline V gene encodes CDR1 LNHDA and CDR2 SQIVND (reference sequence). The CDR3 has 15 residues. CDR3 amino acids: CASSIVEYSNQPQHF. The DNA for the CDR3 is TGTGCCAGTAGTATAGTTGAGTATAGCAATCAGCCCCAGCATTTT.

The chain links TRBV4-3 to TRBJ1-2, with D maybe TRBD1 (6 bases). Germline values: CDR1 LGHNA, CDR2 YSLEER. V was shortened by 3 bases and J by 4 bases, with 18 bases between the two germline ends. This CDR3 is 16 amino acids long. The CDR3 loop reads CASSQDRIQGAYGYTF. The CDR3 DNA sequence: TGCGCCAGCAGCCAGGATAGGATACAGGGAGCCTATGGCTACACCTTC.

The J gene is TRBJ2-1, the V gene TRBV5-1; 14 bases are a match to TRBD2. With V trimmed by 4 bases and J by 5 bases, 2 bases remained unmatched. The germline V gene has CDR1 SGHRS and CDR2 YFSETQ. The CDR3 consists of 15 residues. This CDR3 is CASSEGLAGDNEQFF. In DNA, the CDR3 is TGCGCCAGCAGCGAGGGACTAGCGGGAGACAATGAGCAGTTCTTC.

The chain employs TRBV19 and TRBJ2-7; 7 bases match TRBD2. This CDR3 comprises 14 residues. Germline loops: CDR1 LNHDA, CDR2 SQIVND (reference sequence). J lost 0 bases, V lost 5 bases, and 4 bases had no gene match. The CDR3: CASSSSGASYEQYF. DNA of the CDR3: TGTGCCAGTAGTTCCAGCGGGGCCTCCTACGAGCAGTACTTC.

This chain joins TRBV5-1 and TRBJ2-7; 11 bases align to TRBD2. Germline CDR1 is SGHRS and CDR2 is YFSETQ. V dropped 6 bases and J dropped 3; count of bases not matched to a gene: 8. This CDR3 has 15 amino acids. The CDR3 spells CASKISGRAGYEQYF. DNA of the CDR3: TGCGCCAGCAAGATTAGCGGGAGGGCCGGCTACGAGCAGTACTTC.

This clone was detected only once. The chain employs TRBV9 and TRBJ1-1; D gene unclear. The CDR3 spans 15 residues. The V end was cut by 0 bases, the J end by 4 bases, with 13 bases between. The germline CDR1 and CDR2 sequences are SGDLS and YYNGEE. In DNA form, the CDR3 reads TGTGCCAGCAGCGTAGAGGCGGGGAGGCTCACTGAAGCTTTCTTT. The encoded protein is CASSVEAGRLTEAFF.

The CDR3 loop is CASYGDTGELFF. CDR3 nucleotide sequence: TGTGCCTCCTACGGGGACACCGGGGAGCTGTTTTTT. V usage is TRBV30 and J usage is TRBJ2-2; perhaps TRBD2 as D (5 bases). The CDR3 has 12 residues. The germline V gene has CDR1 GTSNPN and CDR2 SVGIG (reference sequence). The V end was cut by 7 bases, the J end by 3 bases, with 9 bases between.

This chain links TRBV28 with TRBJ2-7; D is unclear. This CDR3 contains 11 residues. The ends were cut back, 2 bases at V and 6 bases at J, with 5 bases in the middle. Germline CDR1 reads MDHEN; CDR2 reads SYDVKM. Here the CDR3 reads CASSLPGEQYF. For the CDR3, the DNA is TGTGCCAGCAGTTTACCGGGCGAGCAGTACTTC. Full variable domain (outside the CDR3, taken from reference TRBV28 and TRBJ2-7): DVKVTQSSRYLVKRTGEKVFLECVQDMDHENMFWYRQDPGLGLRLIYFSYDVKMKEKGDIPEGYSVSREKKERFSLILESASTNQTSMYLCASSLPGEQYFGPGTRLTVT.

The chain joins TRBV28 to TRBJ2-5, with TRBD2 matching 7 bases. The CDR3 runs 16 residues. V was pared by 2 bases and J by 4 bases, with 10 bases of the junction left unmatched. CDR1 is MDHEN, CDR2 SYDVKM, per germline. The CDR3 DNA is TGTGCCAGCAGTTTAATTGGTGGGAGGGCCTCAGAGACCCAGTACTTC. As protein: CASSLIGGRASETQYF.

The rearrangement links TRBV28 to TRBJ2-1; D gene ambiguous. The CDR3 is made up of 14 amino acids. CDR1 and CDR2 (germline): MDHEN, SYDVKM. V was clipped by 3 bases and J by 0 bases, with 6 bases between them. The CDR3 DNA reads TGTGCCAGCAGTTTTCAGGACTCCTACAATGAGCAGTTCTTC. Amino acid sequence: CASSFQDSYNEQFF.

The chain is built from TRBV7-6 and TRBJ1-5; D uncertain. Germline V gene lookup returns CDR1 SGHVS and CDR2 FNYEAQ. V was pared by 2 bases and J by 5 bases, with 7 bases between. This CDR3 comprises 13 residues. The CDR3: CASSLNSYQPQHF. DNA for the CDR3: TGTGCCAGCAGCTTAAACAGTTATCAGCCCCAGCATTTT.

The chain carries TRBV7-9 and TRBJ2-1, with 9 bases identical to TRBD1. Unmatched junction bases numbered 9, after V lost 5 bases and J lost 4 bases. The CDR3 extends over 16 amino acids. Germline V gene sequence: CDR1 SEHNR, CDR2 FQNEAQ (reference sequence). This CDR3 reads CASSPRTGAGYNEQFF. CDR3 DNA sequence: TGTGCCAGCAGCCCCCGGACAGGGGCAGGGTACAATGAGCAGTTCTTC.

CDR3 in amino acids: CASSSGQGLTNQPQHF. The CDR3 DNA is TGTGCCAGCAGTAGCGGACAGGGCCTGACCAATCAGCCCCAGCATTTT. The chain combines TRBV7-2 with TRBJ1-5, with 8 bases fitting TRBD1. V was clipped by 6 bases and J by 3 bases; unmatched bases: 10. This CDR3 region has 16 residues. Germline lookup yields CDR1 SGHTA and CDR2 FQGNSA.

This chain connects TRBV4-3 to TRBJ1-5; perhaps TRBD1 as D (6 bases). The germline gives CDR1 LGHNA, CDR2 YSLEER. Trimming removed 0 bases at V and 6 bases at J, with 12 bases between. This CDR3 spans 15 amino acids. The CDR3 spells CASSQDRGLSQPQHF. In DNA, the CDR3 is TGCGCCAGCAGCCAAGACAGGGGTCTCAGTCAGCCCCAGCATTTT.

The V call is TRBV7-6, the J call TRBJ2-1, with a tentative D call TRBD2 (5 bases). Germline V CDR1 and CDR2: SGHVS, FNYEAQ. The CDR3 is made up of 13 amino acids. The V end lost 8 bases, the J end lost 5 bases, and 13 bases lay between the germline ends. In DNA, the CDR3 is TGTGCCAGCGGGGAGCCTGGGGACAATGAGCAGTTCTTC. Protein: CASGEPGDNEQFF.

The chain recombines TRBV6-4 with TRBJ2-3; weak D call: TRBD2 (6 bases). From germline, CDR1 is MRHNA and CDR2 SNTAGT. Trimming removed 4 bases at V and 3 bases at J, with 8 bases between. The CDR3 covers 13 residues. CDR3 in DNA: TGTGCCAGCAGTGCGCGGGAAACAGATACGCAGTATTTT. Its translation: CASSARETDTQYF.

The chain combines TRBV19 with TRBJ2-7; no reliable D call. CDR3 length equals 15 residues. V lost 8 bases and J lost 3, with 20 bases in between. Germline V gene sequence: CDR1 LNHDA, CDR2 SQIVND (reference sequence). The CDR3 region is CASPPDDTRCYEQYF. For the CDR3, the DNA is TGTGCCAGTCCCCCCGACGACACACGATGCTACGAGCAGTACTTC.

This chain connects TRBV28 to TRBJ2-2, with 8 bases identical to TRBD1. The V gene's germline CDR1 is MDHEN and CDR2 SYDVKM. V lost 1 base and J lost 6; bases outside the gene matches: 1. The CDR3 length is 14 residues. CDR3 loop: CASSLSQGAGELFF. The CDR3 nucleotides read TGTGCCAGCAGTTTATCACAGGGGGCCGGGGAGCTGTTTTTT.

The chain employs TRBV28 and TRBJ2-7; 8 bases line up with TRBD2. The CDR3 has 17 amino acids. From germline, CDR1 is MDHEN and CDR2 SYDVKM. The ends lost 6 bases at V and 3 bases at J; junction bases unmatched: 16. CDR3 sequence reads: CASRRGLATSPRYEQYF. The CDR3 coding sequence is TGTGCCAGCAGACGCGGACTAGCAACTTCCCCCCGCTACGAGCAGTACTTC.